A single sample is the source of the 27 T cell receptor beta chains below, sequenced in a study of human T cells and chemical hapten exposure. Time point described: pre-sensitization, week 0. Treatment specified: therapeutic diphenylcyclopropenone sensitization with weekly scalp DPC. TCRdb fed the RACE reads into MiXCR, producing one record per CDR3 protein. There are a few hundred thousand distinct CDR3 sequences in the sample; about 5.4% occur only once, and approximately 8.2% lies in the top ten. This material consisted of whole blood, taken in connection with sensitization to the hapten diphenylcyclopropenone (DPC). The source of these receptors is a woman aged 18-29 years with alopecia areata. Some clones in this sample may be carry-over from other donors' samples.

This clonotype appeared many times. The V call is TRBV20-1, the J call TRBJ1-1, with no clear D. Germline-derived CDR1 and CDR2 are DFQATT and SNEGSKA (reference sequence). CDR3 length: 15 residues. Trimming stripped 1 base from V and 1 base from J, with 13 bases between. The CDR3: CSARGGLPPNTEAFF. In DNA, the CDR3 is TGCAGTGCTAGAGGTGGTCTCCCTCCGAACACTGAAGCTTTCTTT.

J is TRBJ1-1 and V is TRBV11-2; D remains ambiguous. The germline V gene has CDR1 SGHAT and CDR2 FQNNGV. The CDR3 has 11 residues. V was shortened by 7 bases and J by 3 bases, with 6 bases between the two germline ends. This CDR3 reads CASTRYTEAFF. CDR3 bases: TGTGCCAGCACCCGCTACACTGAAGCTTTCTTT.

Ten or more counts support this clonotype. This chain joins TRBV6-6 and TRBJ2-3, with 10 bases aligning to TRBD1. The germline gives CDR1 MNHNY, CDR2 SVGAGI (reference sequence). The CDR3 covers 15 residues. V shed 6 bases and J 2 bases; nucleotides not matched to a gene: 5. The CDR3 coding sequence is TGTGCCAGCAGCTCCGGGACAGGGGTCACAGATACGCAGTATTTT. Its protein is CASSSGTGVTDTQYF.

This clonotype was detected only a few times. The V and J genes are TRBV20-1 and TRBJ2-3, with a tentative D call TRBD1 (5 bases). Germline CDR1 is DFQATT and CDR2 is SNEGSKA (reference sequence). Trimming pared 4 bases from V and 2 bases from J, leaving 16 bases between. This CDR3 has 15 residues. The CDR3 sequence: CSATGRGGHTDTQYF. The CDR3 coding sequence is TGCAGTGCTACTGGTAGGGGCGGACACACAGATACGCAGTATTTT.

The rearrangement links TRBV6-5 to TRBJ2-2; a weak D match, TRBD2 (6 bases). Germline V gene data show CDR1 as MNHEY and CDR2 as SVGAGI. The germline V and J ends were trimmed by 8 bases and 0 bases, with 10 bases remaining between them. The CDR3 consists of 14 residues. CDR3 nucleotides: TGTGCCAGCGTGGCTAGCGCGAACACCGGGGAGCTGTTTTTT. Translated, it gives CASVASANTGELFF.

The V gene is TRBV12-3 or TRBV12-4, the J gene TRBJ2-7; D remains unclear. CDR3 length: 14 amino acids. V was pared by 6 bases and J by 4 bases, with 16 bases between. The CDR3 DNA reads as TGTGCCAGCAGCGAGTCTCTGGGGAATTACGAGCAGTACTTC. Protein sequence: CASSESLGNYEQYF.

The sample holds many counts of this clonotype. The chain has TRBV25-1 and TRBJ2-7; 9 bases agree with TRBD2. Per the germline V gene, CDR1 is MGHDK and CDR2 is SYGVNS. This CDR3 has 14 amino acids. Unmatched junction bases numbered 3, after V lost 4 bases and J lost 2 bases. DNA of the CDR3: TGTGCCAGCAGTGTCGGCGGGGGGGCCTACGAGCAGTACTTC. Protein: CASSVGGGAYEQYF.

This clonotype was picked up a small number of times. For the CDR3, the DNA is TGTGCCAGCAGCAGGGGCAAGAATACGCAGTATTTT. It yields the protein CASSRGKNTQYF. The chain carries TRBV6-2 or TRBV6-3 and TRBJ2-3, with TRBD1 as a possible D gene (6 bases). Per the germline V gene, CDR1 is MNHEY and CDR2 is SVGEGT. The CDR3 runs to 12 residues. V was pared by 6 bases and J by 7 bases, with 11 bases between.

This clonotype was found many times. This chain connects TRBV12-3 or TRBV12-4 to TRBJ2-5; 7 bases fit TRBD2. Germline trimming cut 6 bases from V and 5 bases from J; bases unmatched to any gene: 9. The CDR3 is made up of 14 amino acids. Here the CDR3 reads CASSRTRGGETQYF. As DNA, the CDR3 is TGTGCCAGCAGCCGGACTAGGGGCGGGGAGACCCAGTACTTC.

This chain connects TRBV20-1 to TRBJ2-7, with D uncertain. V lost 0 bases and J lost 7, with 19 bases in between. The CDR3 is 15 amino acids. Germline V CDR1 and CDR2: DFQATT, SNEGSKA (reference sequence). CDR3 loop: CSARDISRRRLEQYF. The DNA of the CDR3 is TGCAGTGCTAGAGATATTAGCCGAAGAAGACTTGAGCAGTACTTC.

The chain is built from TRBV20-1 and TRBJ2-7; no definite D call. V was pared by 8 bases and J by 2 bases, with 19 bases between. There are 14 residues in the CDR3. CDR1 and CDR2 (germline): DFQATT, SNEGSKA (reference sequence). CDR3 protein: CSTTPGPSPYEQYF. CDR3 bases: TGCAGTACCACCCCCGGCCCATCCCCCTACGAGCAGTACTTC.

This clonotype was counted ten times or more. The chain combines TRBV4-1 with TRBJ1-1; D not certain. The V end lost 0 bases, the J end lost 3 bases, and 8 bases lay between the germline ends. CDR1 MGHRA and CDR2 YSYEKL come from the germline V gene. The CDR3 is made up of 14 amino acids. The CDR3 nucleotides are TGCGCCAGCAGCCAAGATGTGGGTGACACTGAAGCTTTCTTT. Translation gives CASSQDVGDTEAFF.

The rearrangement links TRBV6-1 to TRBJ1-5, with a possible D match to TRBD1 (6 bases). CDR1 is MNHNS, CDR2 SASEGT, per germline. The CDR3 totals 16 residues. The V end lost 7 bases, the J end lost 0 bases, and 16 bases lay between the germline ends. The CDR3 loop reads CASKGQGIYSNQPQHF. CDR3 nucleotide sequence: TGTGCCAGCAAGGGACAAGGGATTTATAGCAATCAGCCCCAGCATTTT.

This clonotype has a handful of counts. The gene calls are TRBV6-1 and TRBJ2-2; D unresolved. Germline CDR1 is MNHNS and CDR2 is SASEGT. This CDR3 comprises 15 residues. V was trimmed by 4 bases and J by 2 bases, leaving 11 bases between them. In nucleotides, the CDR3 is TGTGCCAGCAGTGTTCGGGCAGCAAACACCGGGGAGCTGTTTTTT. Its protein is CASSVRAANTGELFF.

This clonotype was picked up many times. V gene TRBV25-1 combines with J gene TRBJ1-6; the D is unclear. The CDR3 contains 12 residues. The germline gives CDR1 MGHDK, CDR2 SYGVNS. V shed 6 bases and J shed 10 bases, with 10 bases lying between them. CDR3 region: CASRWSGSPLHF. CDR3 DNA: TGTGCCAGCAGGTGGAGTGGATCACCCCTCCACTTT.

This clonotype was seen ten or more times. This chain connects TRBV9 to TRBJ1-1; D not certain. V was trimmed by 0 bases and J by 4 bases, leaving 13 bases between them. Per germline, CDR1 SGDLS and CDR2 YYNGEE. The CDR3 has 15 amino acids. The CDR3 protein is CASSVASSVGTEAFF. CDR3 coding DNA: TGTGCCAGCAGCGTAGCTTCCTCCGTAGGCACTGAAGCTTTCTTT.

This clonotype was seen a few times. This chain joins TRBV5-1 and TRBJ1-6, with 8 bases lining up with TRBD1. Germline-derived CDR1 and CDR2 are SGHRS and YFSETQ. There are 15 residues in the CDR3. The trim removed 4 bases at V and 8 bases at J, leaving 8 bases unmatched. CDR3 nucleotide sequence: TGCGCCAGCAGCAGCATCGACAGGGGCGATTCACCCCTCCACTTT. Translation: CASSSIDRGDSPLHF.

This rearrangement joins TRBV11-3 to TRBJ1-1; possible D gene TRBD1, 6 bases. V was trimmed by 2 bases and J by 6 bases, leaving 10 bases between them. This CDR3 has 13 amino acids. Germline-derived CDR1 and CDR2 are SGHNT and YENEEA. The CDR3 protein is CASSLIRGSEAFF. Written as DNA, the CDR3 is TGTGCCAGCAGCTTAATCAGGGGATCTGAAGCTTTCTTT.

This clonotype was seen a handful of times. This chain connects TRBV13 to TRBJ2-7; 7 bases match TRBD2. The V and J ends lost 3 bases and 2 bases, in that order; junction bases with no gene match: 7. CDR3 length: 15 residues. The germline CDR1 and CDR2 sequences are PRHDT and FYEKMQ (reference sequence). The CDR3 protein is CASSFASGVPYEQYF. CDR3 nucleotide sequence: TGTGCCAGCAGCTTCGCGAGCGGGGTCCCCTACGAGCAGTACTTC.

V is TRBV6-5 and J is TRBJ1-1; no clear D gene. Germline loops: CDR1 MNHEY, CDR2 SVGAGI. V was pared by 1 base and J by 1 base, with 16 bases between. The CDR3 has 17 amino acids. This chain's CDR3 is CASSYFARAAENTEAFF. In DNA form, the CDR3 reads TGTGCCAGCAGTTACTTCGCCCGAGCGGCAGAGAACACTGAAGCTTTCTTT.

This clonotype occurred many times. V usage is TRBV7-9 and J usage is TRBJ1-2; D uncertain. The germline V and J ends were trimmed by 6 bases and 8 bases, with 16 bases remaining between them. The CDR3 spans 13 residues. Germline lookup yields CDR1 SEHNR and CDR2 FQNEAQ (reference sequence). CDR3 bases: TGTGCCAGCAGACCCCAGGAAACTAAAGGCTACACCTTC. It translates to CASRPQETKGYTF.

This clonotype showed up just a few times. V gene TRBV28 combines with J gene TRBJ1-5; tentatively, D is TRBD1 (5 bases). This CDR3 is 15 amino acids long. The germline gives CDR1 MDHEN, CDR2 SYDVKM. Trimming took 7 bases from V and 6 from J, leaving 19 bases between them. The DNA of the CDR3 is TGTGCCAGCACCTCTAGAGGGGCTATGAGTCAGCCCCAGCATTTT. This gives the protein CASTSRGAMSQPQHF.

This clonotype has a count of ten or more. V gene TRBV7-2 combines with J gene TRBJ1-2, with D possibly being TRBD1 (6 bases). Germline assignment: CDR1 SGHTA and CDR2 FQGNSA. The CDR3 has 15 residues. V lost 5 bases, J lost 1 base, and 14 bases lay in between. The CDR3 bases are TGTGCCAGCAGCGAAGGACAGATACTTAACTATGGCTACACCTTC. It specifies CASSEGQILNYGYTF.

In this sample, this clonotype turned up many times. This sequence joins TRBV12-3 or TRBV12-4 and TRBJ1-2; TRBD1 aligns across 8 bases. V trimming: 4 bases; J trimming: 4 bases; junction bases outside the gene matches: 14. The CDR3 spans 17 residues. For the CDR3, the DNA is TGTGCCAGCAGTTCGACAGAATATAGGACAGGGAGCTATGGCTACACCTTC. This gives the protein CASSSTEYRTGSYGYTF.

This clonotype was detected many times. The chain has TRBV7-2 and TRBJ2-5; 9 bases line up with TRBD2. Germline loops: CDR1 SGHTA, CDR2 FQGNSA. Trimming took 5 bases from V and 2 from J; bases not matched to a gene: 6. The CDR3 is 15 residues long. The CDR3 DNA sequence: TGTGCCAGCAGCCCGAGAGCGGGGGGACAAGAGACCCAGTACTTC. Translation gives CASSPRAGGQETQYF.

This clonotype came up many times. The genes are TRBV3-1 and TRBJ2-3, with 10 bases matching TRBD2. From germline, CDR1 is LGHDT and CDR2 YNNKEL (reference sequence). V lost 4 bases and J lost 2; bases outside the gene matches: 3. This CDR3 has 15 residues. CDR3 sequence (DNA): TGTGCCAGCAGCCCTAGCGGGGGACTCACAGATACGCAGTATTTT. This sequence encodes CASSPSGGLTDTQYF.

The V and J genes are TRBV6-5 and TRBJ2-1, with 7 nucleotides matching TRBD2. V dropped 10 bases and J dropped 9; count of bases not matched to a gene: 18. This CDR3 comprises 15 residues. Germline V CDR1 and CDR2: MNHEY, SVGAGI. The CDR3 DNA reads as TGTGCCACCCGGACCGGGGGGAAGTTTCACGGTGAGCAGTTCTTC. This encodes CATRTGGKFHGEQFF.